One and the same sample provided the 13 T cell receptor beta chains below, sequenced in a study of T cells in narcolepsy (dated by TCRdb to 2017 to 2018). Antigens of these TCRs are unknown. The library was obtained by the immunoSEQ multiplex PCR assay. TCRdb obtained this table from immuneACCESS and retained in-frame rearrangements with V and J assigned. These tables miss some clones; where compared with another copy, unresolved V genes account for less than half of the shortfall, and the remainder is unexplained. This sample gives roughly 1,500 clones in total; 35% to 45% of them show up just once. Together, the top ten hold around 19% of the sample. Sequenced input: cultured CD8+ T cells from cerebrospinal fluid. These receptors came from a human donor with narcolepsy.

The table lists this clone with a few counts. This likely traces to a read error, being one base from a far larger clone. The sample carries other DNA sequences with the same CDR3. The chain combines TRBV27 with TRBJ1-2, with D hard to call. Germline CDR1 reads MNHEY; CDR2 reads SMNVEV (reference sequence). The CDR3 runs to 13 residues. Deletions cut 4 bases from V and 7 bases from J, with 13 bases between. This CDR3 reads CASSSTLAGGYTF. DNA of the CDR3: TGTGCCAGCAGTTCTACTCTGGCGGGTGGCTACACCTTC.

This clone occurred a few times. V usage is TRBV7-6 and J usage is TRBJ2-3; D perhaps matches TRBD1 (6 bases). The germline V gene has CDR1 SGHVS and CDR2 FNYEAQ. There are 13 residues in the CDR3. Trimming removed 8 bases at V and 1 base at J, with 10 bases between. Written as DNA, the CDR3 is TGTGCCAGCGGGGGCGTAGGCACAGATACGCAGTATTTT. Residues: CASGGVGTDTQYF.

The chain uses TRBV9 and TRBJ2-5, with 7 nucleotides matching TRBD1. From germline, CDR1 is SGDLS and CDR2 YYNGEE. The CDR3 sequence is 16 residues long. J lost 2 bases, V lost 3 bases, and 10 bases had no gene match. The CDR3 DNA follows: TGTGCCAGCAGCGCTACCGGGACAGCCCCTCAAGAGACCCAGTACTTC. Translating gives CASSATGTAPQETQYF.

The sample holds a few counts of this clone. J is TRBJ2-1 and V is TRBV11-3; a possible D gene is TRBD2 (6 bases). Per germline, CDR1 SGHNT and CDR2 YENEEA. This CDR3 has 17 amino acids. The germline V and J ends were trimmed by 2 bases and 2 bases, with 16 bases remaining between them. CDR3 residues: CASSLSSETGAYNEQFF. The DNA of the CDR3 is TGTGCCAGCAGCTTAAGTTCCGAGACGGGAGCCTACAATGAGCAGTTCTTC.

This chain links TRBV28 with TRBJ1-5; maybe TRBD1 (5 bases). CDR1 and CDR2 (germline): MDHEN, SYDVKM. There are 15 residues in the CDR3. V gave up 6 bases and J gave up 7 bases, with 19 bases separating them. The CDR3 protein is CASSLDGGSGQPQHF. In DNA form, the CDR3 reads TGTGCCAGCAGCTTAGACGGGGGTTCGGGACAGCCCCAGCATTTT.

In this sample, this clone turned up once. The chain combines TRBV19 with TRBJ2-7; 8 nucleotides match TRBD2. J gave up 3 bases and V 3 bases, and 7 bases lay outside the gene matches. This CDR3 has 15 residues. Germline loops: CDR1 LNHDA, CDR2 SQIVND (reference sequence). The CDR3 reads CASSIGRGTIYEQYF. The CDR3 nucleotides read TGTGCCAGTAGTATCGGGAGGGGTACAATCTACGAGCAGTACTTC.

J is TRBJ2-5 and V is TRBV11-2; 12 bases map to TRBD2. The CDR3 totals 17 residues. CDR1 is SGHAT, CDR2 FQNNGV, per germline. J gave up 9 bases and V 1 base, and 12 bases lay outside the gene matches. The CDR3 is CASSLGVASGGAEAQYF. The CDR3 coding sequence is TGTGCCAGCAGCTTAGGGGTGGCTAGCGGGGGGGCCGAGGCCCAGTACTTC.

Comment on this clone: Compared with germline, one end of the junction differs, possibly owing to a read error. This chain uses TRBV30 with TRBJ2-7; the D gene could be TRBD1 or TRBD2 (6 bases each). Germline V gene sequence: CDR1 GTSNPN, CDR2 SVGIG (reference sequence). The CDR3 is 13 amino acids. The CDR3 DNA reads TGTGCCTATCAAGGGGGGACTTACTACGGGCAGTACTTC. Translated: CAYQGGTYYGQYF.

The chain combines TRBV5-4 with TRBJ1-1, with D possibly matching TRBD1 (5 bases). This CDR3 spans 14 amino acids. Looked up from germline, CDR1 is SGHNT and CDR2 is YYREEE (reference sequence). The V gene lost 2 bases and the J gene lost 8 bases, with 16 bases spanning the gap. The CDR3, as DNA: TGTGCCAGCAGCTTAGAGCCGGGGGTTTCGGAAGCTTTCTTT. As protein: CASSLEPGVSEAFF.

This rearrangement joins TRBV6-4 to TRBJ2-5, with a tentative D call TRBD1 (6 bases). The CDR3 loop spans 15 amino acids. In germline, CDR1 is MRHNA, CDR2 SNTAGT. V shed 5 bases and J shed 0 bases, with 13 bases lying between them. The CDR3 spells CASSYGDKYQETQYF. The DNA of the CDR3 is TGTGCCAGCAGTTACGGGGACAAGTACCAAGAGACCCAGTACTTC.

Within the sample, this clone is medium-sized. This chain connects TRBV7-9 to TRBJ1-1; 8 bases fit TRBD1. The germline gives CDR1 SEHNR, CDR2 FQNEAQ (reference sequence). With 5 bases clipped from V and 4 bases from J, the junction kept 12 bases outside the gene matches. The CDR3 has 16 amino acids. CDR3 in amino acids: CASSPRQGSMGTEAFF. CDR3 sequence (DNA): TGTGCCAGCAGCCCACGACAGGGGAGCATGGGCACTGAAGCTTTCTTT.

In its sample, this clone was seen a few times. This chain uses TRBV6-6 with TRBJ2-7; 7 bases are a match to TRBD1. Trimming took 5 bases from V and 7 from J; bases not matched to a gene: 11. This CDR3 comprises 14 residues. In germline, CDR1 is MNHNY, CDR2 SVGAGI (reference sequence). The CDR3: CASSTHRGNVEQYF. In nucleotides, the CDR3 is TGTGCCAGCAGTACACACAGGGGCAACGTAGAGCAGTACTTC.

This chain uses TRBV11-3 with TRBJ1-3; a possible D gene is TRBD1 (5 bases). Between the trimmed V and J ends, which lost 6 bases and 2 bases, there was a span of 8 bases. Germline CDR1 reads SGHNT; CDR2 reads YENEEA. The CDR3 loop spans 13 amino acids. The CDR3 DNA sequence: TGTGCCAGCAGATCCAGGGCTGGAAACACCATATATTTT. Protein: CASRSRAGNTIYF.